Listed below are T cell receptor beta chains from one sample, sequenced in a study of blood T cells in healthy people across ages. A single record per CDR3 protein comes from TCRdb applying MiXCR to the 5' RACE reads. The table records about 970,000 distinct CDR3 sequences, around 54% of them present only once. The material sequenced was blood. The receptors shown here come from a woman aged 60 to 75 in good health. The CDR3 runs from the conserved cysteine through the conserved F or W. A D gene is named only where the DNA matches it firmly. For some rows the clone size is stated as once, few or many, or as a class when expanded; others skip it.

>TRBV20-1|14|TRBJ2-2|NA|NA
CSAPGQLATGELFF
TGCAGTGCCCCTGGGCAACTAGCCACCGGGGAGCTGTTTTTT
>TRBV20-1|13|TRBJ2-7|NA|NA
CSAINQGPNEQYF
TGCAGTGCAATCAACCAGGGGCCCAACGAGCAGTACTTC
>TRBV20-1|15|TRBJ1-4|NA|NA
CSARGGSRPNEKLFF
TGCAGTGCTAGAGGCGGGAGTCGGCCTAATGAAAAACTGTTTTTT
>TRBV20-1|14|TRBJ2-7|NA|TRBD2
CSSDGLAGSYEQYF
TGCAGTTCCGACGGACTAGCGGGATCCTACGAGCAGTACTTC
>TRBV4-2|12|TRBJ1-2|NA|NA
CASSQERGGHTF
TGTGCCAGCAGCCAGGAAAGGGGGGGGCACACCTTC
>TRBV21-1|16|TRBJ2-5|NA|NA
CATSLSIGQGLETQYF
TGTGCCACCTCACTCTCCATAGGACAGGGGCTGGAGACCCAGTACTTC
>TRBV4-1|18|TRBJ2-3|NA|NA
CASSQDLPPRFSTDTQYF
TGCGCCAGCAGCCAAGATCTCCCCCCCCGATTTAGCACAGATACGCAGTATTTT
>TRBV7-9|12|TRBJ1-4|NA|NA
CASSFRREKLFF
TGTGCCAGCAGCTTCCGCAGGGAAAAACTGTTTTTT
>TRBV12-3/TRBV12-4|13|TRBJ1-5|few|NA
CASSFGRFSPQHF
TGTGCCAGCAGTTTCGGGAGGTTCTCGCCCCAGCATTTT
>TRBV20-1|13|TRBJ2-1|NA|NA
CSSPGFSYNEQFF
TGCAGTTCTCCGGGATTCAGCTACAATGAGCAGTTCTTC
>TRBV20-1|15|TRBJ1-5|NA|NA
CSARAPVGFDQPQHF
TGCAGTGCTAGAGCCCCAGTGGGTTTCGATCAGCCCCAGCATTTT
>TRBV7-9|19|TRBJ2-3|NA|NA
CASSARGSLSGSYTDTQYF
TGTGCCAGCAGCGCCAGGGGGAGCCTTAGCGGGTCCTACACAGATACGCAGTATTTT
>TRBV2|12|TRBJ1-2|NA|NA
CASRGGGTGYTF
TGTGCCAGCAGGGGAGGAGGGACGGGCTACACCTTC
>TRBV20-1|14|TRBJ2-1|few|TRBD2
CSAHPGLASNEQFF
TGCAGTGCTCACCCGGGACTAGCGTCCAATGAGCAGTTCTTC
>TRBV19|14|TRBJ2-7|NA|TRBD1
CASREDRPPYEQYF
TGTGCCAGTAGAGAGGACAGGCCGCCCTACGAGCAGTACTTC
>TRBV2|16|TRBJ1-2|NA|NA
CALKELGGALNYGYTF
TGTGCCCTCAAGGAACTGGGGGGCGCATTAAACTATGGCTACACCTTC
>TRBV6-5|15|TRBJ2-5|NA|NA
CASSYTANSQETQYF
TGTGCCAGCAGTTACACCGCGAATTCTCAAGAGACCCAGTACTTC
>TRBV7-2|15|TRBJ1-5|NA|NA
CASSRSVSGNQPQHF
TGTGCCAGCAGCCGTTCTGTCAGTGGCAATCAGCCCCAGCATTTT
>TRBV20-1|11|TRBJ2-7|NA|NA
CSADRTYEQYF
TGCAGTGCAGACAGAACCTACGAGCAGTACTTC
>TRBV24-1|14|TRBJ2-7|NA|NA
CATSDSLRSSEQYF
TGTGCCACCAGTGATTCCTTAAGGTCGAGTGAGCAGTACTTC
>TRBV20-1|17|TRBJ1-6|few|NA
CSARPNAGGLGDSPLHF
TGCAGTGCTAGACCGAACGCGGGGGGACTCGGGGATTCACCCCTCCACTTT
>TRBV5-1|16|TRBJ2-7|NA|NA
CASSLGHRAASYEQYF
TGCGCCAGCAGCTTGGGACACAGAGCAGCCTCCTACGAGCAGTACTTC
>TRBV5-1|14|TRBJ2-7|NA|NA
CASSLSDISYEQYF
TGCGCCAGCAGCTTGTCAGACATCTCCTACGAGCAGTACTTC
>TRBV5-5|14|TRBJ2-7|once|TRBD1
CASSFTGTGREQYF
TGTGCCAGCAGCTTCACCGGGACAGGGCGAGAGCAGTACTTC
>TRBV2|12|TRBJ1-1|NA|NA
CASKLAGVEAFF
TGTGCCAGCAAGTTGGCAGGAGTTGAAGCTTTCTTT